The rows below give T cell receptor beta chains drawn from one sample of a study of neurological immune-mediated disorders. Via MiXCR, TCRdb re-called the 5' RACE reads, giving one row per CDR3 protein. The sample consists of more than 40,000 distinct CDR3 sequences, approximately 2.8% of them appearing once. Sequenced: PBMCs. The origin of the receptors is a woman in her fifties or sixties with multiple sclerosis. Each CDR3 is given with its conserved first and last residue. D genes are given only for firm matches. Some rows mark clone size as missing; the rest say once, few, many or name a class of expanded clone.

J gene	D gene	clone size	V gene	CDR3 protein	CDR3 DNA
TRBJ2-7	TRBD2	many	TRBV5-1	CASSQPTSASSYEQYF	TGCGCCAGCAGCCAACCAACTAGCGCGAGCTCCTACGAGCAGTACTTC
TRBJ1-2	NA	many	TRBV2	CASSESSYGYTF	TGTGCCAGCAGTGAGAGCAGCTATGGCTACACCTTC
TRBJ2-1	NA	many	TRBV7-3	CASSSQPGRGNEQFF	TGTGCCAGCAGCTCCCAACCGGGGCGCGGCAATGAGCAGTTCTTC
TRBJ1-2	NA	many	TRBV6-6	CASSGGSPPFYGYTF	TGTGCCAGCAGTGGGGGGTCCCCCCCGTTTTATGGCTACACCTTC
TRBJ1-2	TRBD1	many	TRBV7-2	CASSGTAGRVGYTF	TGTGCCAGCAGCGGGACAGCCGGTAGAGTTGGCTACACCTTC
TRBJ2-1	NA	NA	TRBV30	CAWTRTAYNEQFF	TGTGCCTGGACCCGGACAGCCTACAATGAGCAGTTCTTC
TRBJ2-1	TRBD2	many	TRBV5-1	CASSLSGGSYNEQFF	TGCGCCAGCAGCTTGTCGGGGGGCTCCTACAATGAGCAGTTCTTC
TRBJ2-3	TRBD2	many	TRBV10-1	CASSDGLAGATDTQYF	TGCGCCAGCAGTGACGGCCTAGCGGGAGCCACAGATACGCAGTATTTT
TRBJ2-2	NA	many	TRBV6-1	CASSRDAGITNTGELFF	TGTGCCAGCAGTAGGGACGCCGGTATAACGAACACCGGGGAGCTGTTTTTT
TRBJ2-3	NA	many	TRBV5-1	CASSLAALTSTDTQYF	TGCGCCAGCAGCTTGGCTGCTCTCACTAGCACAGATACGCAGTATTTT
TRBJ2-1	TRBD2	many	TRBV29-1	CSVQPEAGLLNEQFF	TGCAGCGTCCAACCTGAGGCGGGACTACTTAATGAGCAGTTCTTC
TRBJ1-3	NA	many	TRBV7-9	CASSLGGGPGSGNTIYF	TGTGCCAGCAGCTTAGGCGGCGGTCCCGGCTCTGGAAACACCATATATTTT
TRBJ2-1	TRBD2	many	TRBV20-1	CSATVSGGFSYNEQFF	TGCAGTGCCACAGTTAGCGGGGGGTTCTCCTACAATGAGCAGTTCTTC
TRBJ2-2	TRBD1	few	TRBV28	CASSYTGGAYTGELFF	TGTGCCAGCAGCTACACAGGGGGCGCGTACACCGGGGAGCTGTTTTTT
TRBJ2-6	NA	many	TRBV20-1	CSARDGGGANVLTF	TGCAGTGCTAGAGACGGGGGAGGGGCCAACGTCCTGACTTTC
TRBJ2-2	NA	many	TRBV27	CASSFGQLNTGELFF	TGTGCCAGCAGTTTCGGACAGTTGAACACCGGGGAGCTGTTTTTT
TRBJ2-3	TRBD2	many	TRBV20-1	CSASGRAGADTQYF	TGCAGTGCTAGCGGGAGGGCCGGGGCAGATACGCAGTATTTT
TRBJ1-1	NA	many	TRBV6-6	CASSSLGEAFF	TGTGCCAGCAGCTCGCTTGGTGAAGCTTTCTTT
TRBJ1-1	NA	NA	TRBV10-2	CTSSLGGAGMNTEAFF	TGCACCAGCAGCCTAGGGGGGGCTGGGATGAACACTGAAGCTTTCTTT
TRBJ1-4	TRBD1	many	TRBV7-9	CASSGYPYPGTGDEKLFF	TGTGCCAGCAGCGGATATCCATACCCCGGAACAGGGGATGAAAAACTGTTTTTT
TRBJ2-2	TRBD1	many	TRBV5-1	CASSQVETGTGNTGELFF	TGCGCCAGCAGCCAGGTGGAGACGGGGACAGGGAACACCGGGGAGCTGTTTTTT
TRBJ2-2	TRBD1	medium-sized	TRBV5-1	CASSHWTGANTGELFF	TGCGCCAGCAGCCACTGGACAGGGGCGAACACCGGGGAGCTGTTTTTT
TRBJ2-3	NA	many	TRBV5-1	CASSSNGLFTDTQYF	TGCGCCAGCAGCTCGAATGGGCTTTTCACAGATACGCAGTATTTT
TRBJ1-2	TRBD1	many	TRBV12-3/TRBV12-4	CASSSDRGQRGYTF	TGTGCCAGCAGTTCCGACAGGGGGCAACGTGGCTACACCTTC
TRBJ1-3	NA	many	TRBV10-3	CAISEEEGNTIYF	TGTGCCATCAGTGAGGAAGAGGGAAACACCATATATTTT
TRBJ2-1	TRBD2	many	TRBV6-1	CASRPRLAGEFDEQFF	TGTGCCAGCAGACCCAGACTAGCGGGAGAATTCGATGAGCAGTTCTTC
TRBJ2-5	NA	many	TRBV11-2	CASSLEGGGGGTQYF	TGTGCCAGCAGCTTAGAAGGGGGGGGCGGTGGGACCCAGTACTTC
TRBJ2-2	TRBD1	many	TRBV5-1	CASSLARDSANTGELFF	TGCGCCAGCAGCTTGGCACGGGACAGCGCGAACACCGGGGAGCTGTTTTTT
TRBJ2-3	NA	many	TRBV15	CATSRDFRGTDTQYF	TGTGCCACCAGCAGAGATTTCCGAGGGACAGATACGCAGTATTTT
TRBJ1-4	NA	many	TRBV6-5	CASSPGREKLFF	TGTGCCAGCAGTCCTGGGCGGGAAAAACTGTTTTTT
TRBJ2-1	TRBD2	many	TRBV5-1	CASSFPIGTSGYNEQFF	TGCGCCAGCAGCTTCCCCATCGGGACTAGCGGTTACAATGAGCAGTTCTTC
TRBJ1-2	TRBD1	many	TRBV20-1	CSAKRTGDYGYTF	TGCAGTGCAAAAAGGACAGGGGACTATGGCTACACCTTC
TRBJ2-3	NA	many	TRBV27	CASNLRGVPDTQYF	TGTGCCAGCAACTTGAGGGGTGTCCCAGATACGCAGTATTTT
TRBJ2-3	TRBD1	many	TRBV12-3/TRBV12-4	CASSLVGTGRTDTQYF	TGTGCCAGCAGTTTAGTGGGGACAGGGCGCACAGATACGCAGTATTTT
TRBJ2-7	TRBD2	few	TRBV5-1	CASSLAGGPYEQYF	TGCGCCAGCAGCCTGGCGGGAGGGCCGTACGAGCAGTACTTC
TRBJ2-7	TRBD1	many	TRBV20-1	CSARPGQNYEQYF	TGCAGTGCTAGACCGGGACAGAACTACGAGCAGTACTTC
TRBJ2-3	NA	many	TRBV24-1	CATSDASGPGADTQYF	TGTGCCACCAGTGATGCCTCAGGGCCCGGGGCAGATACGCAGTATTTT
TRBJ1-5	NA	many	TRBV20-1	CSARDFREGQPQHF	TGCAGTGCTAGAGATTTCAGGGAGGGACAGCCCCAGCATTTT
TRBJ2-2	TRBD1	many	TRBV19	CATSGGRNTGELFF	TGTGCCACCTCAGGGGGCAGAAACACCGGGGAGCTGTTTTTT
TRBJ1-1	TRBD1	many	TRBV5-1	CASSGPGGGPYTEAFF	TGCGCCAGCAGCGGGCCAGGGGGCGGACCTTACACTGAAGCTTTCTTT
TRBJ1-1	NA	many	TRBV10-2	CASSGTSGNTEAFF	TGCGCCAGCAGTGGGACAAGTGGTAACACTGAAGCTTTCTTT
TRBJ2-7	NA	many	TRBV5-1	CASSLTGYSYEQYF	TGCGCCAGCAGCTTGACAGGATACTCCTACGAGCAGTACTTC
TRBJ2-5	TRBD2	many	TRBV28	CASSPGGGLAGQETQYF	TGTGCCAGCAGTCCGGGGGGGGGACTAGCGGGCCAAGAGACCCAGTACTTC
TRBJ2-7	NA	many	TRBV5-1	CASSSGGGTRSYEQYF	TGCGCCAGCAGCTCTGGGGGCGGGACTCGATCCTACGAGCAGTACTTC